These 20 T cell receptor beta chains came from one sample sequenced in a study of beta chain features in type 1 diabetes (dated 2018 in TCRdb). Libraries were constructed by the immunoSEQ multiplex PCR assay. The High Capacity cDNA Reverse Transcription Kit was used to reverse transcribe all of the isolated RNA, meaning that expressed TCRB transcripts were what got sequenced. Held by TCRdb, this immuneACCESS table contains in-frame sequences only and omits some clones. Under half of the omission traces to an unresolved V gene where checked; the cause of the rest is unknown. Here the sample has 900,000 or so clones; 15% to 20% occur a single time. Around 0.02% of the sample lies in the top ten. The sample was naive CD4+ T cells from blood. The cell subset or site label here, explained by the study, means: true naive CD4+ T cells. The receptors shown here come from a woman under 30 in good health.

In this sample, this clone turned up a few times. The chain has TRBV7-9 and TRBJ2-7; D remains ambiguous. Deletions cut 8 bases from V and 3 bases from J, with 11 bases between. The length of the CDR3 is 12 residues. The germline V gene encodes CDR1 SEHNR and CDR2 FQNEAQ (reference sequence). CDR3 region: CASGPTYYEQYF. As DNA, the CDR3 is TGTGCCAGCGGACCTACCTACTACGAGCAGTACTTC. The full variable domain, completed using reference TRBV7-9 and TRBJ2-7, is DTGVSQNPRHKITKRGQNVTFRCDPISEHNRLYWYRQTLGQGPEFLTYFQNEAQLEKSRLLSDRFSAERPKGSFSTLEIQRTEQGDSAMYLCASGPTYYEQYFGPGTRLTVT.

This clone was counted between two and nine times. The rearrangement joins TRBV7-2 to TRBJ2-1, with TRBD2 as a possible D gene (5 bases). Germline CDR1 is SGHTA and CDR2 is FQGNSA. Trimming took off 8 bases at V and 9 bases at J, with 26 bases between the two ends. This CDR3 is built from 16 residues. The CDR3 coding sequence is TGTGCCAGCGAAATTGGGCGGGCCCCCCGGGCCATTGAGCAGTTCTTC. The encoded protein is CASEIGRAPRAIEQFF.

Only a few counts were recorded for this clone. The V gene is TRBV14, the J gene TRBJ2-3, with TRBD2 matching over 10 bases. The V gene's germline CDR1 is SGHDN and CDR2 FVKESK. V trimming: 0 bases; J trimming: 5 bases; junction bases outside the gene matches: 5. The CDR3 is made up of 16 amino acids. CDR3 sequence (DNA): TGTGCCAGCAGCCAAGACAGCGGGAGGGCCCTAGATACGCAGTATTTT. Its translation: CASSQDSGRALDTQYF. Drawing the rest from reference TRBV14 and TRBJ2-3, the complete variable domain is EAGVTQFPSHSVIEKGQTVTLRCDPISGHDNLYWYRRVMGKEIKFLLHFVKESKQDESGMPNNRFLAERTGGTYSTLKVQPAELEDSGVYFCASSQDSGRALDTQYFGPGTRLTVL.

This clone was seen a few times. The chain employs TRBV11-2 and TRBJ1-1; D remains ambiguous. Trimming took 1 base from V and 10 from J, leaving 13 bases between them. Germline CDR1 is SGHAT and CDR2 is FQNNGV. This CDR3 spans 13 amino acids. CDR3 in amino acids: CASSLGYHMGAFF. CDR3 DNA: TGTGCCAGCAGCTTAGGGTACCATATGGGAGCTTTCTTT.

The chain combines TRBV28 with TRBJ1-2; D unresolved. The length of the CDR3 is 14 residues. V lost 4 bases to trimming and J lost 5 bases, with 14 bases between them. Germline V gives CDR1 MDHEN, CDR2 SYDVKM. In nucleotides, the CDR3 is TGTGCCAGCAGTTCGCCAACTGAGCGGTATGGCTACACCTTC. Encoded protein: CASSSPTERYGYTF.

The J gene is TRBJ2-5, the V gene TRBV15; D ambiguous. Germline V gene data show CDR1 as LNHNV and CDR2 as YYDKDF (reference sequence). The CDR3 sequence is 13 residues long. Trimming stripped 8 bases from V and 5 bases from J, with 15 bases between. In nucleotides, the CDR3 is TGTGCCACCTCCCCTAGGTACTCCGAGACCCAGTACTTC. This sequence encodes CATSPRYSETQYF.

J is TRBJ2-2 and V is TRBV7-9; either TRBD1 or TRBD2 may fit D (6 bases each). With 2 bases removed from V and 5 bases from J, the gap between germline ends came to 21 bases. The length of the CDR3 is 18 residues. Germline lookup yields CDR1 SEHNR and CDR2 FQNEAQ (reference sequence). The chain's CDR3 is CASSLRVRWGAGTGELFF. Here the CDR3 DNA reads TGTGCCAGCAGCTTACGGGTTCGCTGGGGGGCCGGTACCGGGGAGCTGTTTTTT. Full variable domain (missing parts from reference TRBV7-9 and TRBJ2-2): DTGVSQNPRHKITKRGQNVTFRCDPISEHNRLYWYRQTLGQGPEFLTYFQNEAQLEKSRLLSDRFSAERPKGSFSTLEIQRTEQGDSAMYLCASSLRVRWGAGTGELFFGEGSRLTVL.

This clone was observed a few times. The CDR3 reads CASSMGGLSKETQYF. The CDR3 DNA follows: TGTGCCAGCAGCATGGGGGGACTGTCCAAGGAGACCCAGTACTTC. This chain joins TRBV7-9 and TRBJ2-5; the D gene is possibly TRBD2 (6 bases). The V end lost 5 bases, the J end lost 5 bases, and 18 bases lay between the germline ends. Germline values: CDR1 SEHNR, CDR2 FQNEAQ (reference sequence). CDR3 length equals 15 residues. The full variable domain, in which reference TRBV7-9 and TRBJ2-5 provide the parts outside the CDR3, is DTGVSQNPRHKITKRGQNVTFRCDPISEHNRLYWYRQTLGQGPEFLTYFQNEAQLEKSRLLSDRFSAERPKGSFSTLEIQRTEQGDSAMYLCASSMGGLSKETQYFGPGTRLLVL.

The chain has TRBV9 and TRBJ2-2; D perhaps matches TRBD2 (6 bases). The germline CDR1 and CDR2 sequences are SGDLS and YYNGEE. The CDR3 runs 14 residues. V lost 2 bases and J 7 bases, leaving 12 bases between the germline ends. The chain's CDR3 is CASSVGGLGGELFF. CDR3 sequence (DNA): TGTGCCAGCAGCGTCGGGGGATTAGGCGGGGAGCTGTTTTTT.

The rearrangement links TRBV5-1 to TRBJ2-5; 7 positions match TRBD1. Germline CDR1 is SGHRS and CDR2 is YFSETQ. CDR3 length: 14 residues. Trimming cost V 2 bases and J 1 base; bases outside gene matches: 2. The CDR3 nucleotides read TGCGCCAGCAGCTTCGGGACAGTCCAAGAGACCCAGTACTTC. It specifies CASSFGTVQETQYF.

The chain uses TRBV28 and TRBJ2-3; 7 bases fit TRBD2. This CDR3 contains 14 residues. CDR1 is MDHEN and CDR2 is SYDVKM in the germline V gene. J gave up 2 bases and V 5 bases, and 4 bases lay outside the gene matches. CDR3 DNA: TGTGCCAGCAGTCCAGCGGGAACCACAGATACGCAGTATTTT. Amino acids: CASSPAGTTDTQYF.

The genes are TRBV28 and TRBJ1-1; no reliable D call. Germline assignment: CDR1 MDHEN and CDR2 SYDVKM. CDR3 length: 12 amino acids. Between the trimmed V and J ends, which lost 3 bases and 13 bases, there was a span of 15 bases. CDR3 sequence reads: CASSFHGKDGFF. In nucleotides, the CDR3 is TGTGCCAGCAGTTTCCACGGGAAAGATGGTTTCTTT.

This clone was counted only a few times. The chain has TRBV27 and TRBJ2-7, with 10 bases that match TRBD2. This CDR3 region has 16 residues. Germline-derived CDR1 and CDR2 are MNHEY and SMNVEV (reference sequence). Trimming at V came to 6 bases and at J to 6 bases, leaving 14 bases not matched to a gene. The CDR3 sequence: CASSSPSSGRVREQYF. In DNA form, the CDR3 reads TGTGCCAGCAGCTCCCCCAGCAGCGGGAGGGTACGCGAGCAGTACTTC.

This clone turned up a few times. This chain connects TRBV5-1 to TRBJ2-5, with no clear D. Germline-derived CDR1 and CDR2 are SGHRS and YFSETQ. Between the trimmed V and J ends, which lost 4 bases and 1 base, there was a span of 14 bases. The CDR3 is made up of 15 amino acids. The chain's CDR3 is CASSPGPLSQETQYF. The CDR3 nucleotides are TGCGCCAGCAGCCCCGGGCCGCTATCCCAAGAGACCCAGTACTTC.

In regard to this clone: Other nucleotide sequences from this sample produce the same CDR3. The rearrangement links TRBV6-5 to TRBJ2-3; D is undetermined. Germline V gene lookup returns CDR1 MNHEY and CDR2 SVGAGI. This CDR3 has 11 residues. The V gene lost 6 bases and the J gene lost 6 bases, with 7 bases spanning the gap. The DNA for the CDR3 is TGTGCCAGCAGCCCCGGGGATACGCAGTATTTT. Amino acid sequence: CASSPGDTQYF.

The chain employs TRBV5-1 and TRBJ2-7, with D perhaps assigned TRBD1 or TRBD2 (5 bases each). Looked up from germline, CDR1 is SGHRS and CDR2 is YFSETQ. The V end was cut by 2 bases, the J end by 2 bases, with 14 bases between. The CDR3 has 15 residues. This CDR3 is CASSFLTGPTYEQYF. In DNA, the CDR3 is TGCGCCAGCAGCTTTCTGACGGGACCCACCTACGAGCAGTACTTC.

V gene TRBV11-2 combines with J gene TRBJ2-2; D is unresolved. Deletions cut 4 bases from V and 6 bases from J, with 9 bases between. This CDR3 has 13 amino acids. CDR1 is SGHAT, CDR2 FQNNGV, per germline. The CDR3 nucleotides read TGTGCCAGCAGCTCCACGCTTCCCGGGGAGCTGTTTTTT. Protein product: CASSSTLPGELFF.

The chain carries TRBV10-3 and TRBJ2-7, with TRBD2 identical over 8 bases. With 5 bases clipped from V and 4 bases from J, the junction kept 4 bases outside the gene matches. Per the germline V gene, CDR1 is ENHRY and CDR2 is SYGVKD. The length of the CDR3 is 13 residues. CDR3 residues: CAISSGSGYEQYF. Written as DNA, the CDR3 is TGTGCCATCAGTAGCGGGAGTGGATACGAGCAGTACTTC.

This clone was counted a few times. Distinct nucleotide sequences in the sample also encode this CDR3. The genes are TRBV28 and TRBJ2-7; no reliable D call. Germline CDR1 is MDHEN and CDR2 is SYDVKM. This CDR3 has 14 residues. With 3 bases removed from V and 1 base from J, the gap between germline ends came to 10 bases. The CDR3 nucleotides read TGTGCCAGCAGTTTTGATGTAAGGTCCTACGAGCAGTACTTC. Residues: CASSFDVRSYEQYF.

The CDR3 reads CASSQLAGVSYEQYF. CDR3 in DNA: TGTGCCAGCAGCCAATTAGCGGGAGTCTCCTACGAGCAGTACTTC. This chain links TRBV5-6 with TRBJ2-7; 9 nucleotides align to TRBD2. With 4 bases clipped from V and 0 bases from J, the junction kept 5 bases outside the gene matches. CDR1 is SGHDT and CDR2 is YYEEEE in the germline V gene. This CDR3 is built from 15 residues. Full variable domain (rest looked up from reference TRBV5-6 and TRBJ2-7): DAGVTQSPTHLIKTRGQQVTLRCSPKSGHDTVSWYQQALGQGPQFIFQYYEEEERQRGNFPDRFSGHQFPNYSSELNVNALLLGDSALYLCASSQLAGVSYEQYFGPGTRLTVT.